Presented here are 31 T cell receptor beta chains from one specimen sequenced in a study of shared clonotypes between healthy human individuals. The method was immunoSEQ multiplex PCR; TCRdb's version includes in-frame clones alone and lacks a portion of them. Of roughly 2.5 million clones listed, just over 90% were seen once; the top ten hold over 0.12%. Source material: naive CD4+ T cells sorted from blood. Subset here: CD45RA+ positively selected. These receptors originate from a man aged 18 to 35 in good health.

The chain combines TRBV5-6 with TRBJ2-7; 7 positions agree with TRBD1. The CDR3 totals 13 residues. CDR1 is SGHDT and CDR2 is YYEEEE in the germline V gene. V lost 4 bases, J lost 3 bases, and 4 bases stayed unmatched. CDR3 protein: CASSEQGNYEQYF. In nucleotides, the CDR3 is TGTGCCAGCAGCGAACAGGGGAACTACGAGCAGTACTTC.

The rearrangement uses TRBV5-6 and TRBJ2-3; TRBD1 matches 8 bases. Germline CDR1 SGHDT, CDR2 YYEEEE. CDR3 size: 14 residues. J lost 8 bases, V lost 4 bases, and 9 bases had no gene match. For the CDR3, the DNA is TGTGCCAGCAGCCCCGGACAGGGTTTTCTTACGCAGTATTTT. Encoded protein: CASSPGQGFLTQYF. Full variable domain (remainder filled in from reference TRBV5-6 and TRBJ2-3): DAGVTQSPTHLIKTRGQQVTLRCSPKSGHDTVSWYQQALGQGPQFIFQYYEEEERQRGNFPDRFSGHQFPNYSSELNVNALLLGDSALYLCASSPGQGFLTQYFGPGTRLTVL.

The chain combines TRBV6-1 with TRBJ2-3; no firm D call. The CDR3 runs to 14 residues. The V and J ends lost 2 bases and 2 bases respectively, with 8 bases between them. Looked up from germline, CDR1 is MNHNS and CDR2 is SASEGT. CDR3 protein: CASSELSSTDTQYF. DNA of the CDR3: TGTGCCAGCAGTGAATTGTCCTCCACAGATACGCAGTATTTT.

The sample holds one count of this clone. J is TRBJ2-7 and V is TRBV5-4, with 7 bases identical to TRBD1. This CDR3 spans 16 amino acids. In germline, CDR1 is SGHNT, CDR2 YYREEE (reference sequence). After removal of 2 bases from V and 7 bases from J, the junction contained 15 bases not matched to a gene. The CDR3 nucleotides are TGTGCCAGCAGCTTTGGAGTATGGACGACAGGGAAAGAGCAGTACTTC. Protein: CASSFGVWTTGKEQYF.

This clone was recorded only once. The rearrangement links TRBV15 to TRBJ2-7; D is unclear. Germline V gene sequence: CDR1 LNHNV, CDR2 YYDKDF (reference sequence). There are 15 residues in the CDR3. Trimming removed 0 bases from V and 1 base from J, with 10 bases in between. CDR3 sequence: CATSRELRKSYEQYF. The DNA for the CDR3 is TGTGCCACCAGCAGAGAATTGAGAAAGTCCTACGAGCAGTACTTC.

This rearrangement joins TRBV6-5 to TRBJ2-7, with 7 bases fitting TRBD2. The trim removed 2 bases at V and 6 bases at J, leaving 7 bases unmatched. From germline, CDR1 is MNHEY and CDR2 SVGAGI. The CDR3 contains 14 residues. The CDR3 spells CASSYAGDGFEQYF. The CDR3 DNA is TGTGCCAGCAGTTACGCGGGAGATGGTTTCGAGCAGTACTTC.

Here the CDR3 DNA reads TGCAGCGTTGAGGGTCATGCTAGCGGGAGATTGTTCTTC. Protein product: CSVEGHASGRLFF. This rearrangement joins TRBV29-1 to TRBJ2-1, with 10 bases that match TRBD2. V lost 3 bases, J lost 15 bases, and 11 bases stayed unmatched. The CDR3 is 13 residues long. Germline lookup yields CDR1 SQVTM and CDR2 ANQGSEA.

The J gene is TRBJ1-1, the V gene TRBV5-5; TRBD1 might be the D (5 bases). This CDR3 spans 13 amino acids. CDR1 is SGHKS, CDR2 YYEKEE, per germline (reference sequence). V gave up 4 bases and J gave up 8 bases, with 15 bases separating them. The CDR3 loop reads CASSGGRLGEAFF. DNA for the CDR3: TGTGCCAGCAGCGGGGGACGCCTCGGGGAAGCTTTCTTT.

The CDR3 sequence is CAITGTGNEQYF. The CDR3 DNA reads TGTGCCATCACTGGGACAGGGAACGAGCAGTACTTC. This sequence joins TRBV10-3 and TRBJ2-7; 9 bases agree with TRBD1. The CDR3 extends over 12 amino acids. Trimming removed 7 bases from V and 5 bases from J; junction bases left unmatched: 3. Per the germline V gene, CDR1 is ENHRY and CDR2 is SYGVKD.

The gene calls are TRBV10-2 and TRBJ2-7, with 12 bases aligning to TRBD1. The germline V gene has CDR1 WSHSY and CDR2 SAAADI. CDR3 length equals 14 residues. V was pared by 11 bases and J by 5 bases, with 10 bases of the junction left unmatched. The CDR3, as DNA: TGCGCCTCCCGTCCGGGGACAGGGGGCCACGAGCAGTACTTC. This gives the protein CASRPGTGGHEQYF.

This rearrangement joins TRBV5-6 to TRBJ2-5; D gene uncertain. With 3 bases removed from V and 2 bases from J, the gap between germline ends came to 11 bases. This CDR3 is 14 amino acids long. CDR1 is SGHDT and CDR2 is YYEEEE in the germline V gene. The CDR3: CASSSPIGQETQYF. In DNA form, the CDR3 reads TGTGCCAGCAGCTCGCCTATTGGGCAAGAGACCCAGTACTTC.

This clone has a single count. The V call is TRBV10-3, the J call TRBJ1-1; no clear D gene. The V gene's germline CDR1 is ENHRY and CDR2 SYGVKD. The length of the CDR3 is 11 residues. Trimming took off 3 bases at V and 10 bases at J, with 9 bases between the two ends. The CDR3 sequence: CAISDSLGAFF. The CDR3 DNA reads as TGTGCCATCAGTGACAGTTTGGGAGCTTTCTTT.

The genes are TRBV19 and TRBJ1-2, with D tentatively TRBD1 (5 bases). V was shortened by 7 bases and J by 4 bases, with 16 bases between the two germline ends. The CDR3 totals 14 residues. CDR1 is LNHDA and CDR2 is SQIVND in the germline V gene (reference sequence). Written as DNA, the CDR3 is TGTGCCAGTACCTCCGGGACGGTTGTCTATGGCTACACCTTC. It translates to CASTSGTVVYGYTF.

The chain has TRBV19 and TRBJ1-1, with D unclear. The CDR3 covers 13 residues. CDR1 and CDR2 from the germline V gene are LNHDA and SQIVND (reference sequence). Deletions cut 3 bases from V and 5 bases from J, with 10 bases between. Here the CDR3 DNA reads TGTGCCAGTAGTATTGGGAGGGAAACTGAAGCTTTCTTT. Protein sequence: CASSIGRETEAFF.

The rearrangement joins TRBV6-6 to TRBJ2-5; no clear D gene. V gave up 6 bases and J gave up 8 bases, with 7 bases separating them. This CDR3 is built from 10 residues. Germline V lookup: CDR1 MNHNY, CDR2 SVGAGI (reference sequence). CDR3 sequence reads: CASRDGTQYF. DNA for the CDR3: TGTGCCAGCAGGGACGGTACCCAGTACTTC.

This clone was recorded only once. The chain is built from TRBV4-3 and TRBJ2-1; 9 nucleotides match TRBD1. J was trimmed by 10 bases and V by 1 base; bases with no gene match: 11. This CDR3 is built from 16 residues. Germline CDR1 and CDR2: LGHNA and YSLEER. CDR3: CASSQGSLQGAGEQFF. The DNA for the CDR3 is TGCGCCAGCAGCCAAGGGAGTCTACAGGGGGCGGGAGAGCAGTTCTTC.

In this sample, this clone turned up once. The rearrangement uses TRBV2 and TRBJ2-7, with D tentatively TRBD2 (6 bases). Germline V gene lookup returns CDR1 SNHLY and CDR2 FYNNEI. V dropped 5 bases and J dropped 0 bases, with 11 bases sitting between them. CDR3 length equals 14 residues. CDR3 sequence (DNA): TGTGCCAGCAGTCATCGGACTACCTCCTACGAGCAGTACTTC. Translation gives CASSHRTTSYEQYF.

This clone was recorded a few times. V and J are TRBV5-5 and TRBJ1-1; no clear D. Trimming removed 1 base at V and 1 base at J, with 5 bases between. CDR3 length equals 13 residues. CDR1 SGHKS and CDR2 YYEKEE come from the germline V gene (reference sequence). In nucleotides, the CDR3 is TGTGCCAGCAGCTTGATAAGGAACACTGAAGCTTTCTTT. This sequence encodes CASSLIRNTEAFF.

This clone was found once. CDR3 sequence reads: CASSSSTGTGETQYF. DNA for the CDR3: TGTGCCAGCAGTTCATCGACAGGGACGGGAGAGACCCAGTACTTC. V gene TRBV6-5 combines with J gene TRBJ2-5; 7 bases agree with TRBD1. This CDR3 contains 15 residues. Germline V gene lookup returns CDR1 MNHEY and CDR2 SVGAGI. Unmatched junction bases numbered 9, after V lost 4 bases and J lost 4 bases.

The V call is TRBV28, the J call TRBJ1-1; 9 bases are a match to TRBD1. This CDR3 contains 15 residues. Germline V gene sequence: CDR1 MDHEN, CDR2 SYDVKM. Unmatched junction bases numbered 7, after V lost 6 bases and J lost 2 bases. The DNA for the CDR3 is TGTGCCAGCAGCGCTACAGGGGGCGCAAACACTGAAGCTTTCTTT. Residues: CASSATGGANTEAFF.

In the case of this clone: The sample has other DNA sequences that encode this CDR3 too. The chain recombines TRBV29-1 with TRBJ1-2; 7 bases are a match to TRBD1. Germline V CDR1 and CDR2: SQVTM, ANQGSEA. With 3 bases clipped from V and 5 bases from J, the junction kept 3 bases outside the gene matches. The CDR3 consists of 12 residues. The CDR3 protein is CSVDRQGYGYTF. The CDR3 bases are TGCAGCGTTGACAGACAGGGTTATGGCTACACCTTC.

The rearrangement uses TRBV10-2 and TRBJ2-5, with D perhaps matching TRBD2 (6 bases). Per the germline V gene, CDR1 is WSHSY and CDR2 is SAAADI. CDR3 length: 13 amino acids. Trimming stripped 6 bases from V and 1 base from J, with 9 bases between. The CDR3 loop is CASRDYLQETQYF. CDR3 nucleotides: TGCGCCAGCAGGGACTACCTCCAAGAGACCCAGTACTTC.

The gene calls are TRBV7-8 and TRBJ1-1, with TRBD1 identical over 7 bases. Germline trimming cut 5 bases from V and 7 bases from J; bases unmatched to any gene: 4. Germline loops: CDR1 SGHVS, CDR2 FQNEAQ. The CDR3 length is 12 residues. The CDR3 DNA sequence: TGTGCCAGCAGCCTGACAGGGAGTGAAGCTTTCTTT. Encoded protein: CASSLTGSEAFF.

V usage is TRBV19 and J usage is TRBJ1-2; tentative D call: TRBD1 (6 bases). CDR1 LNHDA and CDR2 SQIVND come from the germline V gene (reference sequence). CDR3 length equals 15 residues. V gave up 2 bases and J gave up 10 bases, with 20 bases separating them. CDR3 amino acids: CASSIIGGQGNDYTF. CDR3 nucleotide sequence: TGTGCCAGTAGTATAATAGGAGGTCAGGGGAACGACTACACCTTC.

The V call is TRBV20-1, the J call TRBJ2-5; possibly TRBD1 or TRBD2 for D (5 bases each). The germline CDR1 and CDR2 sequences are DFQATT and SNEGSKA (reference sequence). CDR3 size: 11 residues. V lost 4 bases and J lost 5, with 8 bases in between. CDR3 protein: CSANGAETQYF. The CDR3 DNA follows: TGCAGTGCTAACGGGGCCGAGACCCAGTACTTC.

The chain uses TRBV28 and TRBJ2-7; D not resolved. Trimming removed 4 bases from V and 5 bases from J, with 12 bases in between. Germline V lookup: CDR1 MDHEN, CDR2 SYDVKM. The CDR3 is 13 residues long. CDR3 in amino acids: CASSSTSDHEQYF. In nucleotides, the CDR3 is TGTGCCAGCAGTTCGACATCGGACCACGAGCAGTACTTC.

This clone was counted once. The chain uses TRBV7-2 and TRBJ2-7; D is ambiguous. Trimming removed 1 base from V and 0 bases from J, with 7 bases in between. Germline V CDR1 and CDR2: SGHTA, FQGNSA. The CDR3 is made up of 14 amino acids. CDR3 amino acids: CASSLGVVSYEQYF. The CDR3 DNA follows: TGTGCCAGCAGCTTAGGTGTGGTCTCCTACGAGCAGTACTTC.

V and J are TRBV5-4 and TRBJ1-2; no firm D call. Trimming took off 3 bases at V and 2 bases at J, with 5 bases between the two ends. The germline V gene encodes CDR1 SGHNT and CDR2 YYREEE (reference sequence). The CDR3 consists of 12 residues. The CDR3 here is CASSYHNYGYTF. The CDR3 DNA sequence: TGTGCCAGCAGCTACCACAACTATGGCTACACCTTC. Full variable domain (outside the CDR3, taken from reference TRBV5-4 and TRBJ1-2): ETGVTQSPTHLIKTRGQQVTLRCSSQSGHNTVSWYQQALGQGPQFIFQYYREEENGRGNFPPRFSGLQFPNYSSELNVNALELDDSALYLCASSYHNYGYTFGSGTRLTVV.

The chain couples TRBV7-2 to TRBJ2-7, with TRBD1 identical over 9 bases. The CDR3 is 15 residues long. CDR1 is SGHTA and CDR2 is FQGNSA in the germline V gene. The junction had 4 bases not matched to a gene; V was cut back by 2 bases and J by 2 bases. This CDR3 is CASSLIRQGAYEQYF. The CDR3 coding sequence is TGTGCCAGCAGCTTAATCCGACAGGGGGCCTACGAGCAGTACTTC.

J is TRBJ2-3 and V is TRBV10-3; TRBD1 agrees at 8 bases. Per germline, CDR1 ENHRY and CDR2 SYGVKD. With 6 bases clipped from V and 4 bases from J, the junction kept 6 bases outside the gene matches. The CDR3 has 14 residues. CDR3 coding DNA: TGTGCCATCAGGCGACAGGGGAGTGCAGATACGCAGTATTTT. This translates into CAIRRQGSADTQYF.

V gene TRBV4-3 combines with J gene TRBJ2-3; 9 nucleotides match TRBD2. This CDR3 has 17 amino acids. V was pared by 0 bases and J by 1 base, with 5 bases of the junction left unmatched. CDR1 is LGHNA, CDR2 YSLEER, per germline. CDR3 residues: CASSQDSSGRGTDTQYF. CDR3 bases: TGCGCCAGCAGCCAAGATAGTAGCGGGAGAGGCACAGATACGCAGTATTTT.